This entry is about one T cell receptor beta chain. The antigen remains undetermined. This sample was taken from a study of identifying expanded T cells in peripheral blood. This CDR3 has 14 amino acids. Germline CDR1 is SGHTA and CDR2 is FQGNSA. With 6 bases clipped from V and 7 bases from J, the junction kept 5 bases outside the gene matches. No infections or other immune events were documented during collection. General study results and limits: Variance in clone template counts between approximately two-week samples significantly increased with total template count across all healthy donors.

Data came from immunoSEQ multiplex PCR; TCRdb stores just in-frame clones and leaves some out. This table holds tens of thousands of clones, 85% to 90% found once. V gene TRBV7-2 combines with J gene TRBJ1-4; 10 bases are shared with TRBD1. This clonotype was obtained from a person aged 18 to 75 in good health. Sequencing was performed on blood. This CDR3 reads CASRTTGGREKLFF. CDR3 sequence (DNA): TGTGCCAGCAGGACGACAGGGGGCCGTGAAAAACTGTTTTTT.